This T cell receptor (beta chain) was found in a study of T-cell memory formation after mild COVID-19. The CDR3 sequence is 15 residues long. Trimming shortened V by 0 bases and J by 5 bases, and 12 bases separated the two germline ends. Per germline, CDR1 MGHDK and CDR2 SYGVNS. TCRdb reanalysed the 5' RACE reads using MiXCR and keeps one entry per CDR3 protein. In the table there are around 320,000 distinct CDR3 sequences, approximately 14% of which are singletons. The chain is built from TRBV25-1 and TRBJ2-3; D is undetermined. The TCR was taken from a young man who had mild COVID-19 (a few samples of this study predate the infection). Cell type and time point are not known. Sequenced sample: PBMCs or a T cell subset sorted from them (not recorded which). The CDR3 is CASSEYSAVGDTQYF. The CDR3 region has the DNA TGTGCCAGCAGTGAATATTCGGCTGTGGGAGATACGCAGTATTTT.